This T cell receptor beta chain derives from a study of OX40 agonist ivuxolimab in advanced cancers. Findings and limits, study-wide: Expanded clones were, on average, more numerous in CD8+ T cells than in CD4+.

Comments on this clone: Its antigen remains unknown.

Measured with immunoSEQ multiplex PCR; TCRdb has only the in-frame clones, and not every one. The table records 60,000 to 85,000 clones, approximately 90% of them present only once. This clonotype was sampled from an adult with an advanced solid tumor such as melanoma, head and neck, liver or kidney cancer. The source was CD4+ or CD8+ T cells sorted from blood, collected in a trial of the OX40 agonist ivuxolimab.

The chain's CDR3 is CASSLAGSGGADTQYF. CDR3 sequence (DNA): TGCGCCAGCAGCTTGGCCGGGAGCGGGGGTGCAGATACGCAGTATTTT. This chain uses TRBV5-1 with TRBJ2-3; TRBD2 matches at 8 bases. V lost 0 bases and J lost 4; bases outside the gene matches: 7. The germline CDR1 and CDR2 sequences are SGHRS and YFSETQ. This CDR3 is built from 16 residues.